This is a list of T cell receptor beta chains from one sample in a study of blood T cell repertoires in COVID-19. Assay: immunoSEQ multiplex PCR; the TCRdb copy retains only in-frame clones and omits some. The sample lists 250,000 or so clones, 75% to 85% occurring once. The specimen sequenced was peripheral blood. The source of these receptors is a woman aged 70-85 years with acute or convalescent COVID-19. Both conserved end residues are part of each CDR3. The D gene is left open where the match is weak. The size field is filled for only some rows; it gives once, few, many or a size class.

>TRBJ2-7|-|-|TRBV7-9|15
TGTGCCAGCAGCTTCGGGTTAGGGAGCTCCTACGAGCAGTACTTC
CASSFGLGSSYEQYF
>TRBJ1-1|-|-|TRBV14|15
TGTGCCAGCAGCCAAGATCGTAGGGGACACCGTGAAGCTTTCTTT
CASSQDRRGHREAFF
>TRBJ1-2|-|-|TRBV5-1|15
TGCGCCAGCAGCTTGGCGGGGAGAGCGGGCTATGGCTACACCTTC
CASSLAGRAGYGYTF
>TRBJ1-4|-|-|TRBV2|13
TGTGCCAGCAGTGAGACAGCTAATGAAAAACTGTTTTTT
CASSETANEKLFF
>TRBJ1-1|-|-|TRBV29-1|13
TGCAGCGTTGACATGATAGGGACAACCGGAGCTTTCTTT
CSVDMIGTTGAFF
>TRBJ2-2|-|-|TRBV29-1|11
TGCAGCGCTGGACACCTCGGGGAGCTGTTTTTT
CSAGHLGELFF
>TRBJ1-2|-|TRBD1|TRBV10-3|12
TGTGCCATCAGTGGGGGACAGGATGGCTACACCTTC
CAISGGQDGYTF
>TRBJ1-5|-|-|TRBV6-5|15
TGTGCCAGCAGTCCGCTAGAGGGGAGGAATCAGCCCCAGCATTTT
CASSPLEGRNQPQHF
>TRBJ2-5|-|-|TRBV6-4|13
TGTGCCACCGCCTTGGGCCCCGGAGAGACCCAGTACTTC
CATALGPGETQYF
>TRBJ1-2|-|-|TRBV6-2/TRBV6-3|13
TGTGCCAGCAGTCCCACCATGCGCTATGGCTACACCTTC
CASSPTMRYGYTF
>TRBJ2-1|-|TRBD2|TRBV27|17
TGTGCCAGCATCCCCGGGACTAGCGGGGGGACCTACAATGAGCAGTTCTTC
CASIPGTSGGTYNEQFF
>TRBJ1-1|once|-|TRBV5-6|14
TGTGCCAGCAGCTTAGGACACGGTAACACTGAAGCTTTCTTT
CASSLGHGNTEAFF
>TRBJ2-3|-|-|TRBV5-1|13
TGCGCCAGCAGCTTGGTCCCCCAGGATACGCAGTATTTT
CASSLVPQDTQYF
>TRBJ1-1|-|-|TRBV7-8|17
TGTGCCAGCAGCTTAGCGTGGGGGGGGTCAATGAACACTGAAGCTTTCTTT
CASSLAWGGSMNTEAFF
>TRBJ1-1|-|TRBD1|TRBV18|15
TGTGCCAGCTCTCCAGAAAGCCACCGGGACAGAGGGGCTTTCTTT
CASSPESHRDRGAFF
>TRBJ1-2|-|TRBD1|TRBV19|16
TGTGCCAGTAGTGTGGGGCGGGACAGCATGTTCTATGGCTACACCTTC
CASSVGRDSMFYGYTF
>TRBJ1-5|-|-|TRBV28|14
TGTGCCAGCAGTTTCAGCAGGAGCAATCAGCCCCAGCATTTT
CASSFSRSNQPQHF
>TRBJ1-3|-|TRBD1|TRBV18|15
TGTGCCAGCTCACGACAGGGGGACTCTGGAAACACCATATATTTT
CASSRQGDSGNTIYF
>TRBJ1-6|few|TRBD1|TRBV6-5|15
TGTGCCAGCAGTCCTTTCCGGGACAGTAATTCACCCCTCCACTTT
CASSPFRDSNSPLHF
>TRBJ1-3|-|-|TRBV4-3|15
TGCGCCAGCAGCCAAGTGTACAGCTCTGGAAACACCATATATTTT
CASSQVYSSGNTIYF